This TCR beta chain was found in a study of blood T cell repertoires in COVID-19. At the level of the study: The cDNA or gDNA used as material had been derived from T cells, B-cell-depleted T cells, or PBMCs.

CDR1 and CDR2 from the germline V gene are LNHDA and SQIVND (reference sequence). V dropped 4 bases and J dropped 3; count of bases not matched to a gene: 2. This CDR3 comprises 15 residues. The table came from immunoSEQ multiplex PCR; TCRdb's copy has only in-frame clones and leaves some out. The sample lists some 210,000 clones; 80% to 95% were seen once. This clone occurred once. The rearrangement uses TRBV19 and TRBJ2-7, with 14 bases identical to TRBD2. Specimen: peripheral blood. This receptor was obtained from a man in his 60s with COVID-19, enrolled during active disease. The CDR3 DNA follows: TGTGCCAGTAGTACCGGGACTAGCGGGGGCTACGAGCAGTACTTC. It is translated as CASSTGTSGGYEQYF.